The clone carrying this T cell receptor (beta chain) was seen at least ten times. This record belongs to a study of T cells after yellow fever vaccination. V was clipped by 1 base and J by 7 bases, with 17 bases between them. CDR1 and CDR2 from the germline V gene are MNHEY and SVGAGI. The CDR3 consists of 17 residues. TCRdb redid the calling of the 5' RACE reads with MiXCR, one entry per CDR3 protein. The sample lists about 430,000 distinct CDR3 sequences; under 20% were seen once. This rearrangement joins TRBV6-5 to TRBJ1-6; D not resolved. Material: PBMCs, obtained before the yellow fever booster vaccination. The sequence was collected from a young man who received the YFV17D yellow fever vaccine. CDR3 DNA: TGTGCCAGCAGTTACTTTACGGCAGCTAATCTGAATTCACCCCTCCACTTT. It is translated as CASSYFTAANLNSPLHF.